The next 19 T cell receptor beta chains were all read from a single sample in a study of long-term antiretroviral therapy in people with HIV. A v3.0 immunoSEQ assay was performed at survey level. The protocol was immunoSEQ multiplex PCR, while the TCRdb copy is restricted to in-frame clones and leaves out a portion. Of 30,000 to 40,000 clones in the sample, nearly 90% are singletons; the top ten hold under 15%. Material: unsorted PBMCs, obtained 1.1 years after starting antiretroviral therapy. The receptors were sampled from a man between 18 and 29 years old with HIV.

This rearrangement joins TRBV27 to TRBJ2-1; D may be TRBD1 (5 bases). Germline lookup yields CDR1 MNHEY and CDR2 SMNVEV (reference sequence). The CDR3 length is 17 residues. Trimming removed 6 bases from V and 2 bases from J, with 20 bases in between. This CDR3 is CASSRAFRDRPYNEQFF. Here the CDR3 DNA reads TGTGCCAGCAGCAGGGCCTTCCGTGACAGACCCTACAATGAGCAGTTCTTC.

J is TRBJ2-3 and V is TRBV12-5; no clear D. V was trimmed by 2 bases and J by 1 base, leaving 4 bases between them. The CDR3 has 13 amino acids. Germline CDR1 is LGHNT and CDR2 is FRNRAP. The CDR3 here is CASGLSGTDTQYF. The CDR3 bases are TGTGCTAGTGGTTTGTCGGGCACAGATACGCAGTATTTT.

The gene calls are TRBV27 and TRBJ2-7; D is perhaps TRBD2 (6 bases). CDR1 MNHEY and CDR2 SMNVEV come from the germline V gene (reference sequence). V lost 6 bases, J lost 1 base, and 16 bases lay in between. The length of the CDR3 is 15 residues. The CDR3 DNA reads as TGTGCCAGCAGCGCGGGATCATCTCTTTCCTACGAGCAGTACTTC. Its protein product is CASSAGSSLSYEQYF.

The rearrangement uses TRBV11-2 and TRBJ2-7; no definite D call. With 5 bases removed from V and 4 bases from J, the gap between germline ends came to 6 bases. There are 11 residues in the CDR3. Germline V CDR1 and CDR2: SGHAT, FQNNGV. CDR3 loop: CASSAYYEQYF. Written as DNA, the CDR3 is TGTGCCAGCAGCGCCTATTACGAGCAGTACTTC.

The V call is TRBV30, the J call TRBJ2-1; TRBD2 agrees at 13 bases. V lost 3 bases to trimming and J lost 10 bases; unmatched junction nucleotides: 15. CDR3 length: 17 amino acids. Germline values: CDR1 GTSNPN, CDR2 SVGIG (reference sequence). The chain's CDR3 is CAWSGPPGLAGFLEQFF. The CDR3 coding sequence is TGTGCCTGGAGCGGACCGCCGGGACTAGCGGGGTTTCTGGAGCAGTTCTTC.

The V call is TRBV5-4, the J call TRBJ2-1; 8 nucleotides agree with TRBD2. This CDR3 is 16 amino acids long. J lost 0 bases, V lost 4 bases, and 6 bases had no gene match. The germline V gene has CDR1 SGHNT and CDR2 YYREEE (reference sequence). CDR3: CASSEGSGSSYNEQFF. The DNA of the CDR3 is TGTGCCAGCAGCGAAGGGAGCGGGAGCTCCTACAATGAGCAGTTCTTC.

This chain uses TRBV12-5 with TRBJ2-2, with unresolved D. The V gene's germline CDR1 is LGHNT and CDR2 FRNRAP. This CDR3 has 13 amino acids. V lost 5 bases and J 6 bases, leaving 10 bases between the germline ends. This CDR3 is CASGLVLAGELFF. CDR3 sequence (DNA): TGTGCTAGTGGTCTCGTGTTGGCCGGGGAGCTGTTTTTT.

The CDR3 DNA reads as TGTGCCAGCAGTTTAGGGGACCCAACTATTGTGGACGGCTACACCTTC. This sequence encodes CASSLGDPTIVDGYTF. This chain connects TRBV27 to TRBJ1-2; the D gene is possibly TRBD1 (5 bases). The CDR3 is 16 amino acids. Germline-derived CDR1 and CDR2 are MNHEY and SMNVEV (reference sequence). Deletions cut 2 bases from V and 8 bases from J, with 21 bases between.

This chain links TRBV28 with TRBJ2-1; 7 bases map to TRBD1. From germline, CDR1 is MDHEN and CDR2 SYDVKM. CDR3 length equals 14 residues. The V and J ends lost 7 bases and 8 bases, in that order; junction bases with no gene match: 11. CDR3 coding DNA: TGTGCCAGCAAAGATCAGGGGGTCAAGGATGAGCAGTTCTTC. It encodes CASKDQGVKDEQFF.

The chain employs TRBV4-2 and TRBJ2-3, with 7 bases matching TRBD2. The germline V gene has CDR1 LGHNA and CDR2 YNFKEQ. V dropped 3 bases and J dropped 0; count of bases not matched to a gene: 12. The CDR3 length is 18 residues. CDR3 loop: CASSQQRWDYKSTDTQYF. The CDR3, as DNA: TGTGCCAGCAGCCAGCAACGATGGGACTATAAGAGCACAGATACGCAGTATTTT.

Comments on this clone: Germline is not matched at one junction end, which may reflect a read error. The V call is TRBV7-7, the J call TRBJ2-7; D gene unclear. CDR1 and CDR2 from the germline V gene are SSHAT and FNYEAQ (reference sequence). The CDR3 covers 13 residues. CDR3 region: CASSLGSTYEQYF. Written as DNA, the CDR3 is TGTGCTAGCAGCTTGGGCAGTACCTACGAGCAGTACTTC.

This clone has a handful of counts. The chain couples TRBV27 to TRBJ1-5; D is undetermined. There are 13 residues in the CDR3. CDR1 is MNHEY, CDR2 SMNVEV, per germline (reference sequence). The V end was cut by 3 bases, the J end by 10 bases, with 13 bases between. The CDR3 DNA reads TGTGCCAGCAGTTTGGGCCTCAATCTCCCCCAGCATTTT. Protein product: CASSLGLNLPQHF.

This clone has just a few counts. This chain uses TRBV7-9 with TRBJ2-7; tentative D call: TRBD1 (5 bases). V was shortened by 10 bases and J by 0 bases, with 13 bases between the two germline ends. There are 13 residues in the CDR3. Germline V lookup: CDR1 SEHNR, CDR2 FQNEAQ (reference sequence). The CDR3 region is CATKTESSYEQYF. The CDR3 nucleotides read TGTGCCACAAAGACAGAGAGCTCCTACGAGCAGTACTTC. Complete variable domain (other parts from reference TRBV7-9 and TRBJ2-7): DTGVSQNPRHKITKRGQNVTFRCDPISEHNRLYWYRQTLGQGPEFLTYFQNEAQLEKSRLLSDRFSAERPKGSFSTLEIQRTEQGDSAMYLCATKTESSYEQYFGPGTRLTVT.

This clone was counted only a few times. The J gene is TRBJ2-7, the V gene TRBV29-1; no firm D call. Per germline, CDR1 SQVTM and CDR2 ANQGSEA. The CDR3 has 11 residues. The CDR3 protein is CSIIIVYEQYF. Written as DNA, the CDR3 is TGCAGTATTATTATCGTCTACGAGCAGTACTTC.

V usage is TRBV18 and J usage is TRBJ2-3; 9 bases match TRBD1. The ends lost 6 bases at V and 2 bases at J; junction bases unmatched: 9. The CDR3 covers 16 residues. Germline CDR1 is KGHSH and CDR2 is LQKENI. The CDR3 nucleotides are TGTGCCAGCTCCCCCGCCGGGACAGGGTCCACAGATACGCAGTATTTT. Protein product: CASSPAGTGSTDTQYF. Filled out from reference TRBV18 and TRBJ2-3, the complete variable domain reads NAGVMQNPRHLVRRRGQEARLRCSPMKGHSHVYWYRQLPEEGLKFMVYLQKENIIDESGMPKERFSAEFPKEGPSILRIQQVVRGDSAAYFCASSPAGTGSTDTQYFGPGTRLTVL.

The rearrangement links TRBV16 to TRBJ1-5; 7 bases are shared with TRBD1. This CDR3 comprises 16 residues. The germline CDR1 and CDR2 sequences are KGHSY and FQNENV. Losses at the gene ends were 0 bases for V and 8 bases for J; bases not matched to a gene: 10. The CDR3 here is CASSQSGGQEVEPQHF. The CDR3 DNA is TGTGCCAGCAGCCAATCGGGAGGACAGGAGGTTGAGCCCCAGCATTTT.

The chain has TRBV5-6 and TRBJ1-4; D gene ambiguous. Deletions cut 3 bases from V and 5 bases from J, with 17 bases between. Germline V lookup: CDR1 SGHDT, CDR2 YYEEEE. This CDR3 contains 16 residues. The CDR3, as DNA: TGTGCCAGCAGCTCAAACACAGTGATACCAAATGAAAAACTGTTTTTT. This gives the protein CASSSNTVIPNEKLFF.

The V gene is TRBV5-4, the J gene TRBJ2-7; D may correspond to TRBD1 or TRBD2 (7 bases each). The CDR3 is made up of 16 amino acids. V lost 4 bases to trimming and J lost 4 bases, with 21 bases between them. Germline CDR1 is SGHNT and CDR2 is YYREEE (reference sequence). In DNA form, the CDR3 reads TGTGCCAGCAGCAGGGAGGGGGCCGGCGCACGGTACGAGCAGTACTTC. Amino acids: CASSREGAGARYEQYF.

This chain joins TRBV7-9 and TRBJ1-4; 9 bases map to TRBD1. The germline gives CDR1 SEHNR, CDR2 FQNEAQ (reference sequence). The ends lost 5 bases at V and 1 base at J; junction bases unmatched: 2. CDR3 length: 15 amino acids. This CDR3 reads CASSKDRGTNEKLFF. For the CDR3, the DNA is TGTGCCAGCAGCAAGGACAGGGGAACTAATGAAAAACTGTTTTTT.